The T cell receptor beta chain described here comes from a study of T cell responses to AZD1222 COVID-19 vaccine. This clone was detected once. Per the germline V gene, CDR1 is SGHTA and CDR2 is FQGNSA. The length of the CDR3 is 16 residues. V was pared by 4 bases and J by 2 bases, with 4 bases of the junction left unmatched. Libraries were prepared by immunoSEQ multiplex PCR; TCRdb keeps only in-frame clonotypes and omits some of them. The data hold over 100,000 clones, with 93% observed a single time. Sequenced material: peripheral blood, taken on day 0 of AZD1222 vaccination. The clonotype was recovered from an adult in good health. The V and J genes are TRBV7-2 and TRBJ2-3, with 12 bases aligning to TRBD2. CDR3 in amino acids: CASSSGLAGLTDTQYF. The CDR3 bases are TGTGCCAGCAGCTCCGGACTAGCGGGACTCACAGATACGCAGTATTTT.